These 24 T cell receptor beta chains came from one sample sequenced in a study of T cell changes during pregnancy in multiple sclerosis. Method: immunoSEQ multiplex PCR; TCRdb's copy keeps in-frame clones and lacks some. The sample carries under 95,000 clones, 80% to 95% recorded once. Sequenced material: peripheral blood, taken in the second trimester of pregnancy. All receptors derive from a female donor in good health, enrolled as a control in a pregnancy study.

This chain uses TRBV4-1 with TRBJ1-3; the D gene is possibly TRBD1 (5 bases). Trimming took off 4 bases at V and 0 bases at J, with 13 bases between the two ends. The CDR3 has 16 residues. Germline V gene data show CDR1 as MGHRA and CDR2 as YSYEKL. The CDR3 bases are TGCGCCAGCAGCCGGGCTCGACAGAACTCTGGAAACACCATATATTTT. This sequence encodes CASSRARQNSGNTIYF.

The rearrangement links TRBV5-4 to TRBJ1-4, with 9 positions matching TRBD1. CDR3 length: 17 residues. CDR1 is SGHNT, CDR2 YYREEE, per germline (reference sequence). The V segment lost 6 bases and the J segment 2 bases; nucleotides outside the gene matches: 11. The CDR3 DNA is TGTGCCAGCACCCCAGGGACAGGGCAGGGCACTAATGAAAAACTGTTTTTT. Amino acids: CASTPGTGQGTNEKLFF.

This chain links TRBV25-1 with TRBJ1-2; 8 bases line up with TRBD1. The CDR3 contains 14 residues. The ends lost 2 bases at V and 8 bases at J; junction bases unmatched: 7. Germline CDR1 reads MGHDK; CDR2 reads SYGVNS. CDR3 amino acids: CASSEPRTGLGYTF. DNA of the CDR3: TGTGCCAGCAGTGAACCCAGGACAGGGTTAGGCTACACCTTC.

The CDR3 DNA sequence: TGTGCCTGGAGTGTAATGGCAGGGTCCTACGAGCAGTACTTC. This translates into CAWSVMAGSYEQYF. The chain couples TRBV30 to TRBJ2-7; a possible D gene is TRBD1 (5 bases). Germline assignment: CDR1 GTSNPN and CDR2 SVGIG (reference sequence). This CDR3 is built from 14 residues. The V gene lost 0 bases and the J gene lost 1 base, with 10 bases spanning the gap.

This clone was observed a handful of times. CDR3 coding DNA: TGTGCCAGCAGCTTAGATCGCACAGTCTATGGCTACACCTTC. Encoded protein: CASSLDRTVYGYTF. The V call is TRBV11-3, the J call TRBJ1-2, with D unresolved. The CDR3 length is 14 residues. V lost 0 bases to trimming and J lost 4 bases, with 9 bases between them. Germline CDR1 is SGHNT and CDR2 is YENEEA.

This clone was counted only a few times. The CDR3 DNA reads as TGTGCCAGCAGCTTGGCCGGCGGACAGGTGAACACTGAAGCTTTCTTT. It is translated as CASSLAGGQVNTEAFF. The V call is TRBV7-8, the J call TRBJ1-1; 7 bases fit TRBD1. This CDR3 comprises 16 residues. Germline CDR1 SGHVS, CDR2 FQNEAQ. Trimming cost V 3 bases and J 0 bases; bases outside gene matches: 7. The full variable domain, rest sourced from reference TRBV7-8 and TRBJ1-1, is GAGVSQSPRYKVAKRGQDVALRCDPISGHVSLFWYQQALGQGPEFLTYFQNEAQLDKSGLPSDRFFAERPEGSVSTLKIQRTQQEDSAVYLCASSLAGGQVNTEAFFGQGTRLTVV.

The chain joins TRBV19 to TRBJ1-1; TRBD1 is a possible D gene (6 bases). The CDR3 sequence is 15 residues long. V shed 2 bases and J shed 3 bases, with 13 bases lying between them. The germline CDR1 and CDR2 sequences are LNHDA and SQIVND (reference sequence). The CDR3 coding sequence is TGTGCCAGTAGTATACGGTCGGGGGGCTACACTGAAGCTTTCTTT. This gives the protein CASSIRSGGYTEAFF.

This chain's CDR3 is CAISELREKLFF. The CDR3 DNA sequence: TGTGCCATCAGTGAGTTACGGGAAAAACTGTTTTTT. The rearrangement uses TRBV10-3 and TRBJ1-4, with unresolved D. Germline V gene lookup returns CDR1 ENHRY and CDR2 SYGVKD. The CDR3 is 12 residues long. Trimming shortened V by 1 base and J by 8 bases, and 5 bases separated the two germline ends.

V gene TRBV5-1 combines with J gene TRBJ2-7; D perhaps matches TRBD1 (5 bases). Germline-derived CDR1 and CDR2 are SGHRS and YFSETQ. The CDR3 has 14 amino acids. V lost 0 bases to trimming and J lost 2 bases, with 9 bases between them. The CDR3 DNA sequence: TGCGCCAGCAGCTTGGAACAGGAAACCTACGAGCAGTACTTC. This translates into CASSLEQETYEQYF.

This clone has only one observation. The chain carries TRBV5-6 and TRBJ1-3; 7 nucleotides align to TRBD1. The CDR3 is made up of 14 amino acids. The germline V gene has CDR1 SGHDT and CDR2 YYEEEE. With 5 bases clipped from V and 2 bases from J, the junction kept 4 bases outside the gene matches. The CDR3 loop reads CASRSGTAGNTIYF. The CDR3 DNA sequence: TGTGCCAGCAGATCAGGGACAGCTGGAAACACCATATATTTT.

V is TRBV13 and J is TRBJ2-1; D unclear. CDR3 length: 12 residues. The ends were cut back, 5 bases at V and 2 bases at J, with 4 bases in the middle. Looked up from germline, CDR1 is PRHDT and CDR2 is FYEKMQ (reference sequence). This chain's CDR3 is CASSPTYNEQFF. In DNA form, the CDR3 reads TGTGCCAGCAGCCCTACCTACAATGAGCAGTTCTTC.

The gene calls are TRBV7-8 and TRBJ2-2; TRBD2 matches 8 bases. This CDR3 has 16 residues. The germline V gene has CDR1 SGHVS and CDR2 FQNEAQ. The V gene end was trimmed by 2 bases and the J gene end by 7 bases; junction bases not matched to a gene: 9. The CDR3 bases are TGTGCCAGCAGCTTAAATCGGGGGGGAGGAAGCGGGGAGCTGTTTTTT. Protein sequence: CASSLNRGGGSGELFF.

This chain connects TRBV30 to TRBJ2-3; perhaps TRBD2 as D (5 bases). CDR1 is GTSNPN and CDR2 is SVGIG in the germline V gene (reference sequence). The V end lost 5 bases, the J end lost 3 bases, and 9 bases lay between the germline ends. The CDR3 covers 12 residues. CDR3 in DNA: TGTGCCTGGGGCCCGGGGACAGATACGCAGTATTTT. The encoded protein is CAWGPGTDTQYF.

The rearrangement links TRBV7-2 to TRBJ1-3, with D perhaps matching TRBD1 (6 bases). This CDR3 spans 14 amino acids. V gave up 3 bases and J gave up 11 bases, with 17 bases separating them. Per germline, CDR1 SGHTA and CDR2 FQGNSA. The CDR3, as DNA: TGTGCCAGCAGCTTCGACCGGGACATGACCTCCATATATTTT. It codes for CASSFDRDMTSIYF.

The CDR3 sequence is CASSVRDSETDYGYTF. The CDR3 nucleotides read TGTGCCAGCAGCGTACGGGACAGCGAAACTGACTATGGCTACACCTTC. J is TRBJ1-2 and V is TRBV5-5; 7 positions agree with TRBD1. Germline CDR1 SGHKS, CDR2 YYEKEE (reference sequence). This CDR3 contains 16 residues. V lost 4 bases and J lost 3; bases outside the gene matches: 12.

V gene TRBV19 combines with J gene TRBJ1-2; D is perhaps TRBD1 (5 bases). Trimming pared 3 bases from V and 6 bases from J, leaving 17 bases between. The CDR3 contains 15 residues. The germline V gene has CDR1 LNHDA and CDR2 SQIVND (reference sequence). The CDR3 coding sequence is TGTGCCAGTAGTATGGCCCCAGGGAACATTGATGGCTACACCTTC. Its translation: CASSMAPGNIDGYTF. The variable domain in full, with the rest retrieved from reference TRBV19 and TRBJ1-2, is DGGITQSPKYLFRKEGQNVTLSCEQNLNHDAMYWYRQDPGQGLRLIYYSQIVNDFQKGDIAEGYSVSREKKESFPLTVTSAQKNPTAFYLCASSMAPGNIDGYTFGSGTRLTVV.

This rearrangement joins TRBV4-3 to TRBJ2-7; the D is unclear. The CDR3 has 13 amino acids. Germline V gives CDR1 LGHNA, CDR2 YSLEER. V shed 0 bases and J shed 7 bases, with 10 bases lying between them. The CDR3 DNA reads TGCGCCAGCAGCCAAGACCTTGCGGAGGAGCAGTACTTC. Protein product: CASSQDLAEEQYF.

The chain couples TRBV5-1 to TRBJ1-2, with 7 nucleotides matching TRBD1. After removal of 0 bases from V and 5 bases from J, the junction contained 1 base not matched to a gene. The germline CDR1 and CDR2 sequences are SGHRS and YFSETQ. This CDR3 region has 13 residues. CDR3 DNA: TGCGCCAGCAGCTTGGCGACAGGGTATGGCTACACCTTC. It translates to CASSLATGYGYTF.

The chain is built from TRBV19 and TRBJ1-4, with TRBD1 as a possible D gene (5 bases). The CDR3 length is 15 residues. V was clipped by 3 bases and J by 5 bases, with 13 bases between them. Germline V gene sequence: CDR1 LNHDA, CDR2 SQIVND (reference sequence). In nucleotides, the CDR3 is TGTGCCAGTAGTATTTCAGGGCGGATAAATGAAAAACTGTTTTTT. Protein sequence: CASSISGRINEKLFF.

The rearrangement links TRBV30 to TRBJ2-1; D not resolved. Germline V gene sequence: CDR1 GTSNPN, CDR2 SVGIG (reference sequence). This CDR3 is built from 13 residues. CDR3 sequence reads: CTCSPNTYNEQFF. For the CDR3, the DNA is TGTACTTGTTCGCCGAATACCTACAATGAGCAGTTCTTC.

The chain combines TRBV7-2 with TRBJ1-3; D gene ambiguous. Germline CDR1 and CDR2: SGHTA and FQGNSA. V lost 5 bases and J 0 bases, leaving 8 bases between the germline ends. The CDR3 extends over 14 amino acids. Here the CDR3 reads CASSLGSSGNTIYF. The CDR3 region has the DNA TGTGCCAGCAGCCTCGGGAGCTCTGGAAACACCATATATTTT.

The chain links TRBV7-3 to TRBJ2-7; 10 bases fit TRBD2. The CDR3 sequence is 15 residues long. The germline V gene has CDR1 SGHTA and CDR2 FQGTGA. Unmatched junction bases numbered 4, after V lost 2 bases and J lost 3 bases. CDR3 residues: CASSLGLAALYEQYF. The CDR3 DNA reads as TGTGCCAGCAGCTTAGGACTAGCGGCCCTCTACGAGCAGTACTTC.

J is TRBJ1-1 and V is TRBV11-3; D possibly corresponds to TRBD1 (5 bases). The length of the CDR3 is 12 residues. Trimming removed 3 bases from V and 7 bases from J, with 9 bases in between. Germline lookup yields CDR1 SGHNT and CDR2 YENEEA. Here the CDR3 DNA reads TGTGCCAGCAGCTTGCGGGGGGGTGAAGCTTTCTTT. It is translated as CASSLRGGEAFF.

This chain links TRBV7-9 with TRBJ1-1, with a tentative D call TRBD1 (6 bases). V gave up 0 bases and J gave up 0 bases, with 8 bases separating them. The CDR3 has 15 amino acids. Per germline, CDR1 SEHNR and CDR2 FQNEAQ (reference sequence). CDR3 amino acids: CASSLAGAMNTEAFF. Written as DNA, the CDR3 is TGTGCCAGCAGCTTAGCGGGGGCGATGAACACTGAAGCTTTCTTT.